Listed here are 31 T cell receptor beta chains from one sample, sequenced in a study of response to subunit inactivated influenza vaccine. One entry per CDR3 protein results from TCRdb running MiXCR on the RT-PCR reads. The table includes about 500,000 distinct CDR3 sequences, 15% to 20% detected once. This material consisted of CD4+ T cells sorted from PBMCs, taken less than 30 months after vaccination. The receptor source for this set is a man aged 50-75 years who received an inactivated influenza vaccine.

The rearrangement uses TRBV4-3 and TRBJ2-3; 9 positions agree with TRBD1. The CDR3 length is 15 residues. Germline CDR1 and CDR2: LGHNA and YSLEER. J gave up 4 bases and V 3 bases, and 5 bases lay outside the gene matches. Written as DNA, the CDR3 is TGCGCCAGCAGCCAGGACACAGGGGGCGCAGATACGCAGTATTTT. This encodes CASSQDTGGADTQYF.

CDR3: CASSLPGTNTEAFF. DNA for the CDR3: TGTGCCAGCTCCCTGCCGGGTACTAACACTGAAGCTTTCTTT. J is TRBJ1-1 and V is TRBV18; no definite D call. CDR1 and CDR2 (germline): KGHSH, LQKENI. CDR3 length equals 14 residues. Deletions cut 6 bases from V and 2 bases from J, with 13 bases between.

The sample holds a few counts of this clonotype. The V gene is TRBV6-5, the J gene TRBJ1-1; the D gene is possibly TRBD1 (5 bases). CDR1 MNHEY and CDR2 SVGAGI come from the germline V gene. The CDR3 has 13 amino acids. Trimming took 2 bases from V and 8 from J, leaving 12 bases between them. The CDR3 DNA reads TGTGCCAGCAGTTACACTACCGGGGGAGAAGCTTTCTTT. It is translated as CASSYTTGGEAFF.

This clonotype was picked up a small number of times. The CDR3 is CASSSRTSGRAYNEQFF. Written as DNA, the CDR3 is TGCGCCAGCAGCTCAAGGACTAGCGGGAGGGCATACAATGAGCAGTTCTTC. The chain joins TRBV5-1 to TRBJ2-1, with 15 bases aligning to TRBD2. V shed 3 bases and J 4 bases; nucleotides not matched to a gene: 5. The CDR3 runs to 17 residues. From germline, CDR1 is SGHRS and CDR2 YFSETQ.

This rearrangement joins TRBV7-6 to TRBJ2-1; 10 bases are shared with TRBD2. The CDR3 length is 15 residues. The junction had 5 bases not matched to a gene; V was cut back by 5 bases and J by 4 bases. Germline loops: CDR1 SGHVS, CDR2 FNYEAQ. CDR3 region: CASSPTSGHYNEQFF. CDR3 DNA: TGTGCCAGCAGCCCGACTAGCGGGCATTACAATGAGCAGTTCTTC.

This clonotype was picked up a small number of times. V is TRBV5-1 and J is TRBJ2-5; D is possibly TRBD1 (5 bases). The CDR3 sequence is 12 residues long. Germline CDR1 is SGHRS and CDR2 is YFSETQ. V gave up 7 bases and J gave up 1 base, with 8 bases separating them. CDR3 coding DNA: TGCGCCAGCGGGGCAGGCCAAGAGACCCAGTACTTC. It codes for CASGAGQETQYF.

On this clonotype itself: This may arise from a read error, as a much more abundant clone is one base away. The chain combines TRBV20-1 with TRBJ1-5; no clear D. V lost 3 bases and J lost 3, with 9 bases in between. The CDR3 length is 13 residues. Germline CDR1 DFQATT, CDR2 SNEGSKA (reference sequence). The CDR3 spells CSASGQNNQPQHF. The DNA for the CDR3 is TGCAGTGCTAGCGGGCAGAACAATCAGCCCCAGCATTTT.

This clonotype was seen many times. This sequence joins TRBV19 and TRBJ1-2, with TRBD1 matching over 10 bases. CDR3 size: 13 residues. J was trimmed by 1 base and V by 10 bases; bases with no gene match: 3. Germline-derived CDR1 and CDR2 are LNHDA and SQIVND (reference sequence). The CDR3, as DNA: TGTGCCACCCGGGACAGGGGTAACTATGGCTACACCTTC. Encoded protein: CATRDRGNYGYTF. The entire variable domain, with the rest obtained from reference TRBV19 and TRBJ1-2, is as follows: DGGITQSPKYLFRKEGQNVTLSCEQNLNHDAMYWYRQDPGQGLRLIYYSQIVNDFQKGDIAEGYSVSREKKESFPLTVTSAQKNPTAFYLCATRDRGNYGYTFGSGTRLTVV.

CDR3: CASSFQASNTGELFF. The CDR3 DNA reads TGCGCCAGCAGCTTTCAGGCTTCGAACACCGGGGAGCTGTTTTTT. J is TRBJ2-2 and V is TRBV5-1; D ambiguous. The V gene lost 2 bases and the J gene lost 0 bases, with 8 bases spanning the gap. The CDR3 covers 15 residues. Germline values: CDR1 SGHRS, CDR2 YFSETQ.

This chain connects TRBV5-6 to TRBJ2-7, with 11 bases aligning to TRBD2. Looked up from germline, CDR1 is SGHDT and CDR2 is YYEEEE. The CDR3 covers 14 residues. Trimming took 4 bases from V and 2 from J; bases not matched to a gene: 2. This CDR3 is CASSISGRAYEQYF. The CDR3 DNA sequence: TGTGCCAGCAGCATTAGCGGGAGGGCCTACGAGCAGTACTTC.

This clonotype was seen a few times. The CDR3 here is CASNPTGGLLATNTGELFF. Written as DNA, the CDR3 is TGTGCCAGCAATCCGACAGGGGGCTTATTAGCGACGAACACCGGGGAGCTGTTTTTT. The V call is TRBV6-1, the J call TRBJ2-2; 10 bases match TRBD1. Germline V gene data show CDR1 as MNHNS and CDR2 as SASEGT. This CDR3 comprises 19 residues. Trimming cost V 7 bases and J 0 bases; bases outside gene matches: 14.

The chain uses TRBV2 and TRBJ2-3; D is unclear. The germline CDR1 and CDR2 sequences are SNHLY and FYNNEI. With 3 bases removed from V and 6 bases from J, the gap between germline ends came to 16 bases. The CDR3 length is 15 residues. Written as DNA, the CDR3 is TGTGCCAGCAGTGACTTGCTCGAAGACGGGGATACGCAGTATTTT. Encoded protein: CASSDLLEDGDTQYF.

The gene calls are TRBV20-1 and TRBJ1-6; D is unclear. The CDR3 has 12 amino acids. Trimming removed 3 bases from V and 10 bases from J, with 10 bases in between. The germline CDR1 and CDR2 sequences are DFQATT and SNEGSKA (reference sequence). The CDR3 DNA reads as TGCAGTGCTAGGGTCAGTGAATCACCCCTCCACTTT. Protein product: CSARVSESPLHF.

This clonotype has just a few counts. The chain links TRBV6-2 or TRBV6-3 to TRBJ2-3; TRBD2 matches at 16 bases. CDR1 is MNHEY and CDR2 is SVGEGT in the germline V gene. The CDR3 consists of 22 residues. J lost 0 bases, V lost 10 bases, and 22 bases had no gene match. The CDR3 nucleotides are TGTGCCAAGACCGGGACTAGCGGGAGGGAGGAGACTAAACTAGGGAGCACAGATACGCAGTATTTT. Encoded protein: CAKTGTSGREETKLGSTDTQYF.

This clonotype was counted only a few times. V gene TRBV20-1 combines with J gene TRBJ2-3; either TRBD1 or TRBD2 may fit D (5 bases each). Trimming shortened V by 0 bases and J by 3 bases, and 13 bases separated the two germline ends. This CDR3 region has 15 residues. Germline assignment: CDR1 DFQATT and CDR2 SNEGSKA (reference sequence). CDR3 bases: TGCAGTGCTAGAGATATCGGGGCCCCGACAGATACGCAGTATTTT. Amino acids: CSARDIGAPTDTQYF.

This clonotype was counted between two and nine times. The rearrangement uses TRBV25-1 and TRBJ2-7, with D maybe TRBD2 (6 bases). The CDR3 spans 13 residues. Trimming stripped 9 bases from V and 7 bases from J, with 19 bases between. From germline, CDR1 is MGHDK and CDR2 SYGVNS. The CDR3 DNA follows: TGTGCCAGTCAGGGTAGGGACTGGAGAGAGCAGTACTTC. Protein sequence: CASQGRDWREQYF.

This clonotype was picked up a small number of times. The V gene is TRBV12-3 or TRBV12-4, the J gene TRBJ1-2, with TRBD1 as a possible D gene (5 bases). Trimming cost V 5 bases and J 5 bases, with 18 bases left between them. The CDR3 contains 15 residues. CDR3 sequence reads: CASSGAGLAGYGYTF. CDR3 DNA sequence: TGTGCCAGCAGTGGGGCGGGGCTTGCGGGTTATGGCTACACCTTC.

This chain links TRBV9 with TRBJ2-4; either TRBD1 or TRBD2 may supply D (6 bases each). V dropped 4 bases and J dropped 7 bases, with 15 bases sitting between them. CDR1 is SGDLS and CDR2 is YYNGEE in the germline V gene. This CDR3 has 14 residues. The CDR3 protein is CASSTTVGGNIQYF. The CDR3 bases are TGTGCCAGCAGCACTACCGTAGGGGGGAACATTCAGTACTTC.

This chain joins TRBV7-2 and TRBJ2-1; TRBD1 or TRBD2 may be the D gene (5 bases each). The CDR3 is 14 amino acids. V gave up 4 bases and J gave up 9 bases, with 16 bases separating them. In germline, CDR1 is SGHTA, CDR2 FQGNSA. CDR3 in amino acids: CASSSGPRSCEQFF. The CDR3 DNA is TGTGCCAGCAGCTCGGGACCCAGAAGCTGTGAGCAGTTCTTC.

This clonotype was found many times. This CDR3 is CASSESGVNNEQYF. The CDR3 DNA is TGCGCCAGCAGCGAGAGCGGGGTAAACAACGAGCAGTACTTC. This chain links TRBV5-1 with TRBJ2-7; 7 bases match TRBD2. The length of the CDR3 is 14 residues. The germline CDR1 and CDR2 sequences are SGHRS and YFSETQ. Trimming took 4 bases from V and 5 from J; bases not matched to a gene: 9. The variable domain in full, with the rest retrieved from reference TRBV5-1 and TRBJ2-7, is KAGVTQTPRYLIKTRGQQVTLSCSPISGHRSVSWYQQTPGQGLQFLFEYFSETQRNKGNFPGRFSGRQFSNSRSEMNVSTLELGDSALYLCASSESGVNNEQYFGPGTRLTVT.

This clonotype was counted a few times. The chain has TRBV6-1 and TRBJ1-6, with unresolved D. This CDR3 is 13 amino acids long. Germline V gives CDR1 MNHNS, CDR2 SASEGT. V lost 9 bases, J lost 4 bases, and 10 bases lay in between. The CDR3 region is CASTLDYNSPLHF. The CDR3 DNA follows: TGTGCCAGTACTTTGGATTATAATTCACCCCTCCACTTT.

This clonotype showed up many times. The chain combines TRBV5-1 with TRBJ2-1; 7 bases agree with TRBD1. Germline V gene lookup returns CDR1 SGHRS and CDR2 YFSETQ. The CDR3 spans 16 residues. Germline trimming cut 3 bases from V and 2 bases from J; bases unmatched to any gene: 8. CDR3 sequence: CASSSLTGVPYNEQFF. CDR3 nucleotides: TGCGCCAGCAGCTCACTAACAGGGGTACCCTACAATGAGCAGTTCTTC.

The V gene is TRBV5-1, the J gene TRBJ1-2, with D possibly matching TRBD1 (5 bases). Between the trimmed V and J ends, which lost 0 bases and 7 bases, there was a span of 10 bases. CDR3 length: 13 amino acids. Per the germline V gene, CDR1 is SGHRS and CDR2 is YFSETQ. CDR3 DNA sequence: TGCGCCAGCAGCTTGGTGTCAGGGTCTGGCTACACCTTC. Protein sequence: CASSLVSGSGYTF.

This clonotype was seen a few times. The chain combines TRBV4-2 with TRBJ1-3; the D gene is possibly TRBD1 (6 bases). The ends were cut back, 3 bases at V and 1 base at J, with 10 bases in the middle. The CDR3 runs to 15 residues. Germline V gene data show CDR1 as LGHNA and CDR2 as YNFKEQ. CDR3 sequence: CASSQRGSSGNTIYF. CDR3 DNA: TGTGCCAGCAGCCAGAGGGGGTCATCTGGAAACACCATATATTTT.

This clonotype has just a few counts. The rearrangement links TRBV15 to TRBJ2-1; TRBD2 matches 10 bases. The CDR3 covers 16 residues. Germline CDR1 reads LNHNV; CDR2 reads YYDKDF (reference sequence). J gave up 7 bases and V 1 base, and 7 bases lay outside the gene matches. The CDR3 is CATSRVPELAGNEQFF. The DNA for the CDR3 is TGTGCCACCAGCAGAGTTCCCGAACTAGCGGGGAATGAGCAGTTCTTC.

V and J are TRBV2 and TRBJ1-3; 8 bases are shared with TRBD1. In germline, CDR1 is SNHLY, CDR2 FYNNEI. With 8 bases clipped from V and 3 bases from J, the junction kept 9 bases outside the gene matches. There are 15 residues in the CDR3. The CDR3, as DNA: TGTGCCAGCGCTCGGACAGGGTATCTTGGAAACACCATATATTTT. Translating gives CASARTGYLGNTIYF.

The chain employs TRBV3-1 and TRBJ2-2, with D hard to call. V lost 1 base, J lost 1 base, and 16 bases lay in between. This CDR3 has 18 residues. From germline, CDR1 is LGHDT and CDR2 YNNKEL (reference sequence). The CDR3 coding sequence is TGTGCCAGCAGCCAAGGAAGCGTACGAATTCTGAACACCGGGGAGCTGTTTTTT. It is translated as CASSQGSVRILNTGELFF.

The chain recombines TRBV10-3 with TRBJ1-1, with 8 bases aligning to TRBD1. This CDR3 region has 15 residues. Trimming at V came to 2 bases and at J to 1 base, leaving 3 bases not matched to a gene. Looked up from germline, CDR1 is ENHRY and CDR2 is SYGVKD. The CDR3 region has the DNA TGTGCCATCAGTGAGAAAGGACAGGGGAACACTGAAGCTTTCTTT. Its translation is CAISEKGQGNTEAFF.

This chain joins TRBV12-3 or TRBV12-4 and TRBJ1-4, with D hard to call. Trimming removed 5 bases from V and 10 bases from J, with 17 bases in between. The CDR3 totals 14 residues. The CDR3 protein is CASSPNWEKGKLFF. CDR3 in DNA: TGTGCCAGCAGTCCCAACTGGGAGAAGGGAAAACTGTTTTTT.

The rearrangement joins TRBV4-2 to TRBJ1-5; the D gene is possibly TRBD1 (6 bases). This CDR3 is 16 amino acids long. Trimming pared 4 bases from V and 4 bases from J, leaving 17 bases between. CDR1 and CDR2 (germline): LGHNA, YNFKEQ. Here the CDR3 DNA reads TGTGCCAGCAGCCCCCGGGGGGGCGCAGGGAATCAGCCCCAGCATTTT. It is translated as CASSPRGGAGNQPQHF.

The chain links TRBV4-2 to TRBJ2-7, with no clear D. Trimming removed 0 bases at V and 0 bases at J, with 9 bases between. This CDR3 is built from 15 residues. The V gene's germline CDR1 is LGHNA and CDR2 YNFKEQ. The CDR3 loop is CASSQDLKDSYEQYF. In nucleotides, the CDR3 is TGTGCCAGCAGCCAAGATTTAAAGGACTCCTACGAGCAGTACTTC.